This T cell receptor (beta chain) was sequenced during a study of patients and donors after allogeneic stem cell transplantation. This clonotype showed up many times. MiXCR was run by TCRdb on the RT-PCR reads, yielding one entry per CDR3 protein. The sample lists 390,000 or so distinct CDR3 sequences; 15% to 20% were seen once. This CDR3 region has 14 residues. Deletions cut 0 bases from V and 4 bases from J, with 8 bases between. Germline V gene data show CDR1 as LGHNA and CDR2 as YSLEER. The sample comprised blood, either unsorted or a sorted T cell fraction (not recorded which). The chain carries TRBV4-3 and TRBJ2-3; D not resolved. The receptor's source is a human donor who was either an allogeneic HSCT recipient or a stem cell or donor lymphocyte infusion donor (not recorded which). It is not recorded whose cells these are; they may come from a transplant donor. CDR3 coding DNA: TGCGCCAGCAGCCAAGAAACGGGTTCAGATACGCAGTATTTT. Protein product: CASSQETGSDTQYF.